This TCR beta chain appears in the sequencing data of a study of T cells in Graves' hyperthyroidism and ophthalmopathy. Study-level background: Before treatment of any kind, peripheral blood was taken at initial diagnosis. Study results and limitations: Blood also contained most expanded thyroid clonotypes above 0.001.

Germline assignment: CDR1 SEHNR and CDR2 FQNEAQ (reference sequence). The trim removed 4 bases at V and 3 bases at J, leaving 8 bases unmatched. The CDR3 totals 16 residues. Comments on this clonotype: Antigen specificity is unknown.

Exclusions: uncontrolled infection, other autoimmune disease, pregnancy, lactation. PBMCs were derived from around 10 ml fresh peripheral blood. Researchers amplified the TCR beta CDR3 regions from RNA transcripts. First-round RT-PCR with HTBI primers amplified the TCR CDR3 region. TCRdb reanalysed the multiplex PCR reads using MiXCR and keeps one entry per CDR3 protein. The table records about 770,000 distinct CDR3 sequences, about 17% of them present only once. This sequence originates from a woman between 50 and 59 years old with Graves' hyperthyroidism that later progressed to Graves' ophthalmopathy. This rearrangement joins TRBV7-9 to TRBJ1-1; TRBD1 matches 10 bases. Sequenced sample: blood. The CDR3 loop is CASSSWDRGFDTEAFF. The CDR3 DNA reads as TGTGCCAGCAGCTCGTGGGACAGGGGTTTTGACACTGAAGCTTTCTTT.